This TCR beta chain derives from a study of blood T cell repertoires in COVID-19. The repertoire was sequenced with immunoSEQ multiplex PCR; TCRdb's copy has only in-frame clones and lacks some. The sample includes approximately 200,000 clones, approximately 87% seen only once; the top ten take about 6%. V trimming: 6 bases; J trimming: 6 bases; junction bases outside the gene matches: 3. CDR3 length equals 13 residues. Germline V gene data show CDR1 as LNHDA and CDR2 as SQIVND (reference sequence). The source material was peripheral blood. This receptor was taken from a man aged 55 to 69 who had recovered from COVID-19. The chain carries TRBV19 and TRBJ1-5, with TRBD1 matching over 9 bases. In DNA, the CDR3 is TGTGCCAGTAGCGGACAGGGGAGTCAGCCCCAGCATTTT. It encodes CASSGQGSQPQHF.